This TCR beta chain was found in a study of T cells in narcolepsy. Turning to the study itself: Enrolled donors included narcolepsy type 1 or type 2 patients and healthy controls. Study-level points and caveats: Blood of same and different patients, but not healthy controls, reportedly held recurring autoreactive clonotypes. Same-patient CSF and blood CD4+ T cell clonotypes included HCRT-specific and TRIB2-specific autoreactive ones. Some memory CD4+ repertoires had no autoreactive clone sequences.

V dropped 6 bases and J dropped 9 bases, with 15 bases sitting between them. CDR1 is MNHEY, CDR2 SVGAGI, per germline. This CDR3 comprises 14 residues. Remarks on this clone: Its antigen remains unknown.

This table comes from immunoSEQ multiplex PCR, and its TCRdb copy is limited to in-frame clones, with some not included. In the table there are under 40,000 clones, around 83% of which are singletons. The receptor was isolated from a human donor in good health. This sequence joins TRBV6-5 and TRBJ1-6, with a tentative D call TRBD1 (6 bases). Sequencing used memory (CD45RA-) CD4+ T cells from blood. As DNA, the CDR3 is TGTGCCAGCAGCCCCGCGGGGGCGGCTTCACCCCTCCACTTT. Translating it yields CASSPAGAASPLHF.